This T cell receptor beta chain was retrieved from a study of vaccination and CD4 T cells after COVID-19. This clonotype was seen once. Its antigen is currently unknown. The CDR3 runs 18 residues. Germline V gives CDR1 SEHNR, CDR2 FQNEAQ (reference sequence). V shed 1 base and J shed 4 bases, with 17 bases lying between them. An Oncomine TCR Beta short-read assay was used to sequence the DNA from cultured CD4+ T cells. MiXCR, run by TCRdb on the PCR reads, gives a single entry per CDR3 protein. The sample lists about 21,000 distinct CDR3 sequences, about 59% seen once, with 20% to 25% in the top ten. This sample's treatment: roughly nine-day PBMC culture with coronavirus spike peptide pools or control peptides (ViraFEST assay).

The receptor was isolated from a human donor who received a COVID-19 vaccine. The chain carries TRBV7-9 and TRBJ1-6, with unresolved D. The starting material was CD4+ T cells from blood, cultured in vitro, obtained before SARS-CoV-2 vaccination. The CDR3 sequence: CASSLGWESPSYNSPLHF. As DNA, the CDR3 is TGTGCCAGCAGCTTAGGTTGGGAGTCTCCCTCGTATAATTCACCCCTCCACTTT.